This entry concerns a single T cell receptor (beta chain). Its antigen target is currently unknown. Nothing much larger sits one base from this clone, and base qualities are not available. TCRbeta CDR3 regions were amplified from genomic DNA using the immunoSEQ Assay, a bias-controlled multiplex PCR. On the authors' methods: Nucleated cell counts per sample were estimated from amplification of reference gene primers within the assay. Sequence reads were collapsed and filtered to measure the absolute abundance of every unique TCRbeta CDR3 rearrangement. Productive Simpson clonality was computed per sample as the square root of Simpson's diversity index over productive rearrangements. TCRdb limited this immuneACCESS table to in-frame rearrangements with V and J called. A share of clones is missing; checked studies link under half to unresolved V genes, and the rest is unexplained. The V and J calls and clone size are taken from that table; D and trimming were inferred from the DNA. The sample table shows under 200,000 clones, and about 90% are seen once. Of the sample, roughly 1.6% falls within the top ten clones.

These data are taken from a study of blood T cell repertoires in COVID-19 (dated by TCRdb to the early 2020s). Regarding the complete study: Collaborator samples came from the United States, Italy and Spain and covered acute and convalescent phases of COVID-19. The material from the prospective study consisted of cDNA or gDNA derived from T cells, B-cell-depleted T cells, or PBMCs. The dataset comprised deeply sampled blood TCRbeta repertoires from subjects exposed to, actively infected with, or recovered from COVID-19. The repertoires were released in a freely available public database meant as a resource for research on the immune response to SARS-CoV-2. The samples were drawn from two sources: the first 160 participants of the ongoing ImmuneRACE study, and approximately 1,300 subjects contributed by 6 global collaborators. Nearly every sample came with metadata listing a de-identified subject ID, COVID-19 status, age in years and sex. HLA class I and class II types, where available, came from metadata supplied by the sample provider rather than from assay-based typing. The paper's findings and limits, for the study overall: Clinical and demographic metadata were provided uncurated, with the amount varying by source and participant.

Each collaborating institution followed its own protocols to collect whole blood in K2EDTA tubes. For TCRbeta analysis, collaborators shipped samples as frozen whole blood, isolated PBMCs, or DNA extracted from either of those sample types. CDR1 PRHDT and CDR2 FYEKMQ were looked up in the germline V gene (reference sequence). There are 12 amino acids in the CDR3, from cysteine to phenylalanine inclusive. Only the CDR3 DNA stays, 36 bases, in frame from base 1. Trimming takes 4 bases from V and 6 bases from J, and the germline ends sit 9 bases apart. Sample: peripheral blood. The chain is encoded by TRBV13 joined to TRBJ1-2, and perhaps TRBD1 as D gene, on 5 matching bases. The sequence came from a man between 18 and 29 years old with active or convalescent COVID-19. At the DNA level, the sequence is TGTGCCAGCAGCTACGGGGGGAATGGCTACACCTTC. Its amino acids are CASSYGGNGYTF.